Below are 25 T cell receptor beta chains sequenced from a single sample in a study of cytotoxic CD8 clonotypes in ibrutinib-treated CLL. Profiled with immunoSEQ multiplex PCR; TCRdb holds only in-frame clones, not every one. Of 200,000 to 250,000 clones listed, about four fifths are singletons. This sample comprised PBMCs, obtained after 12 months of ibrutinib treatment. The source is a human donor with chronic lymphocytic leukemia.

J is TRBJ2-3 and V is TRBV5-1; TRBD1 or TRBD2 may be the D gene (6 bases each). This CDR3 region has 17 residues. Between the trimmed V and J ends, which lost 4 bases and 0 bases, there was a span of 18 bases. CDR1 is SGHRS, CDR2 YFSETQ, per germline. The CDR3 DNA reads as TGCGCCAGCAGCCGACAGGTTAGGGGGACTAGCACAGATACGCAGTATTTT. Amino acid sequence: CASSRQVRGTSTDTQYF.

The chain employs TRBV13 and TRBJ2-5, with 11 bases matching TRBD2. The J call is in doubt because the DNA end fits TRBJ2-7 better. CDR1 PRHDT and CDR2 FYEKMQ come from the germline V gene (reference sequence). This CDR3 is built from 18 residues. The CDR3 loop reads CASSLGLTSLAGGYEQYF. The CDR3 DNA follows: TGTGCCAGCAGCTTAGGCCTAACCTCTCTAGCGGGGGGTTACGAGCAGTACTTC.

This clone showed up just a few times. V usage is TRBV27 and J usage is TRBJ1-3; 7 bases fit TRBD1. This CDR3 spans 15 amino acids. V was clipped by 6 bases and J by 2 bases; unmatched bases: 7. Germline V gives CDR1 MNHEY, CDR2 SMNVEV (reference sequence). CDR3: CASSHTGVAGNTIYF. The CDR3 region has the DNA TGTGCCAGCAGCCACACAGGGGTTGCTGGAAACACCATATATTTT.

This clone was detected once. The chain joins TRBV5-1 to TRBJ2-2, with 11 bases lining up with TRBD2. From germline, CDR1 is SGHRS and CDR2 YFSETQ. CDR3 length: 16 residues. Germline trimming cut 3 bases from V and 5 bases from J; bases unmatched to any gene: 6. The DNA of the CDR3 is TGCGCCAGCAGCTGGTTAGCGGGAGGGCGAACCGGGGAGCTGTTTTTT. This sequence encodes CASSWLAGGRTGELFF.

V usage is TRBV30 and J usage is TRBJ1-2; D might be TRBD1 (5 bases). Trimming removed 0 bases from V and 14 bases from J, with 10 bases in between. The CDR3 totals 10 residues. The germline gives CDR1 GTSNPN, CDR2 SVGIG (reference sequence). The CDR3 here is CAWSVRGFTF. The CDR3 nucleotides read TGTGCCTGGAGTGTACGGGGGTTTACCTTC.

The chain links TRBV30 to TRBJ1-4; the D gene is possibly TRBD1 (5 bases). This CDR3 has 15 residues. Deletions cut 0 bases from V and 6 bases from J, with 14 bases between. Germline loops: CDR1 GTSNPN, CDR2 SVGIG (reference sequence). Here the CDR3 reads CAWSVRGGWDEKLFF. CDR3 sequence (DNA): TGTGCCTGGAGTGTACGCGGGGGGTGGGATGAAAAACTGTTTTTT.

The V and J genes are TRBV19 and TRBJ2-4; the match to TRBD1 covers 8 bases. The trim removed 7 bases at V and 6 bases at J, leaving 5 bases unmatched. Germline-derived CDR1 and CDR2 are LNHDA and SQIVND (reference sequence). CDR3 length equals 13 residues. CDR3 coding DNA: TGTGCCAGTAAGGTTACAGGGGGAAACATTCAGTACTTC. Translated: CASKVTGGNIQYF.

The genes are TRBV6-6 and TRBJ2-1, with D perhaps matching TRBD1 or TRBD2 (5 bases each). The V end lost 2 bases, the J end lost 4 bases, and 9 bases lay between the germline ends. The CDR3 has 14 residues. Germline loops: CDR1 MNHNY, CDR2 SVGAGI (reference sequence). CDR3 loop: CASSYGGQYNEQFF. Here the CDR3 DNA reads TGTGCCAGCAGTTACGGAGGACAATACAATGAGCAGTTCTTC.

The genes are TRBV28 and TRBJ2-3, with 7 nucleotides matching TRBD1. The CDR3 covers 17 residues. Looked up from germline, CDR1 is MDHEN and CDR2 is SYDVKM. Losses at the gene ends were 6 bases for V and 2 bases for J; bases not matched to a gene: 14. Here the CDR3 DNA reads TGTGCCAGCAGCCGACCGGGACAGTCAGCACTCACAGATACGCAGTATTTT. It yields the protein CASSRPGQSALTDTQYF.

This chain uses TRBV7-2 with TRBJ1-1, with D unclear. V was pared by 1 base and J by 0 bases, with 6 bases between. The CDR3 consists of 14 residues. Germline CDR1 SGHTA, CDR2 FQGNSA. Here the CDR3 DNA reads TGTGCCAGCAGCTTAGTCATAATGAACACTGAAGCTTTCTTT. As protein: CASSLVIMNTEAFF.

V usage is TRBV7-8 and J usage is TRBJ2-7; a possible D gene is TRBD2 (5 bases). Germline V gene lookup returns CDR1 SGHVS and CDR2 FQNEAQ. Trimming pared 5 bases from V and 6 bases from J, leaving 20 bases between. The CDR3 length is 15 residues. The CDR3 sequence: CASSLPGREWFEQYF. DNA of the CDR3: TGTGCCAGCAGCCTGCCGGGGAGAGAGTGGTTCGAGCAGTACTTC.

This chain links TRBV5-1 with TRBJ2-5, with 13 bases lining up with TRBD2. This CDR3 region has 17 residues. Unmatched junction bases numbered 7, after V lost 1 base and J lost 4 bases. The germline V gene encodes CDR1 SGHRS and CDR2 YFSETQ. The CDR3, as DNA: TGCGCCAGCAGCTTGCTCGGACTAGCGGGGGCAGGAGAGACCCAGTACTTC. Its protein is CASSLLGLAGAGETQYF.

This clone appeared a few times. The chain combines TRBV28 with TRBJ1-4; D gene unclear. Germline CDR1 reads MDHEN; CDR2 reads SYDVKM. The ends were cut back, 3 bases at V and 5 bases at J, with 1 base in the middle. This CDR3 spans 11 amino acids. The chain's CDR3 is CASSLNEKLFF. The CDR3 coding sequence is TGTGCCAGCAGTTTGAATGAAAAACTGTTTTTT.

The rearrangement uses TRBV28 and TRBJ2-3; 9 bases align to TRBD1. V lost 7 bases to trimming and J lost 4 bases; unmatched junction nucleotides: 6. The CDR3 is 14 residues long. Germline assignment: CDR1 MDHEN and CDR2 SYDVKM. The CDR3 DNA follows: TGTGCCAGCACCACAGGGGGCTACGCAGATACGCAGTATTTT. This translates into CASTTGGYADTQYF.

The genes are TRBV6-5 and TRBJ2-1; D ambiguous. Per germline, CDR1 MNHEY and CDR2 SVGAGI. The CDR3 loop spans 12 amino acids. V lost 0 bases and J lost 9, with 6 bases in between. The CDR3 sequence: CASSYSMSEQFF. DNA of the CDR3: TGTGCCAGCAGTTACTCGATGAGTGAGCAGTTCTTC.

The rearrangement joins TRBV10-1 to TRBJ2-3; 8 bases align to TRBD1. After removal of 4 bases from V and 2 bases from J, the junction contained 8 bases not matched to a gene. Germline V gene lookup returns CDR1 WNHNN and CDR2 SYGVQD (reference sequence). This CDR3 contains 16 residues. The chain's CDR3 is CASSGDRDRLTDTQYF. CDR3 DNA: TGCGCCAGCAGTGGTGACCGGGACAGGCTCACAGATACGCAGTATTTT.

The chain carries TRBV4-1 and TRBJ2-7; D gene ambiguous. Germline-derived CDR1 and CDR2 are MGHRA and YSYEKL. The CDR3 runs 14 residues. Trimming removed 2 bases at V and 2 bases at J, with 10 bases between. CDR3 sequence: CASSQLEWTYEQYF. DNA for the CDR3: TGCGCCAGCAGCCAATTGGAGTGGACCTACGAGCAGTACTTC.

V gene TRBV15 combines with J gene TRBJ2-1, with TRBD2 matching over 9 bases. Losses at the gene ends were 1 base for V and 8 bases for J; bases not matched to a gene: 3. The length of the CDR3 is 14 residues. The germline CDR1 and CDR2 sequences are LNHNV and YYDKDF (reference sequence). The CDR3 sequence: CATSRAGGGDEQFF. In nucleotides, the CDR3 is TGTGCCACCAGCAGAGCCGGCGGGGGGGATGAGCAGTTCTTC.

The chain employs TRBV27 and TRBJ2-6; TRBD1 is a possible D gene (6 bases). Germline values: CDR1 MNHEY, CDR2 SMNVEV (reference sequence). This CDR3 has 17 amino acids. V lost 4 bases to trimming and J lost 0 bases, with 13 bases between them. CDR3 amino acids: CASSWGHRDSGANVLTF. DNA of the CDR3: TGTGCCAGCAGTTGGGGGCACAGGGACTCTGGGGCCAACGTCCTGACTTTC.

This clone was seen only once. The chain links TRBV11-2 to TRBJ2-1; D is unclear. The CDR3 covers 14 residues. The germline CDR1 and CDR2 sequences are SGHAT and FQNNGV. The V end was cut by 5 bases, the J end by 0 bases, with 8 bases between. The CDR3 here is CASSVVSSYNEQFF. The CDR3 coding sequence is TGTGCCAGCAGCGTCGTGAGCTCCTACAATGAGCAGTTCTTC.

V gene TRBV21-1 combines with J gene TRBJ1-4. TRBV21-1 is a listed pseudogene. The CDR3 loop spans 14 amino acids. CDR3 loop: CASSKRAGFEKLFF. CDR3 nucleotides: TGTGCCAGCAGCAAACGGGCCGGATTCGAAAAACTGTTTTTT.

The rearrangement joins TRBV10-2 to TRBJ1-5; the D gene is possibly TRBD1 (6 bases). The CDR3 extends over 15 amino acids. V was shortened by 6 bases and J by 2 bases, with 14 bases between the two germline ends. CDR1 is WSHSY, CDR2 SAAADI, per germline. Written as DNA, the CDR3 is TGCGCCAGCAGAGAAGATCCAGGGGGCAATCAGCCCCAGCATTTT. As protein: CASREDPGGNQPQHF.

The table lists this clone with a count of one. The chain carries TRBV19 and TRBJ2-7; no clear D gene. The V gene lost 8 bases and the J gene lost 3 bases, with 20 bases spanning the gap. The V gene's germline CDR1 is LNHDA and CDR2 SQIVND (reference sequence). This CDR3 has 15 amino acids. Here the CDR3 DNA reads TGTGCCAGTGCCCATGCCAGTGATGCCGGCTACGAGCAGTACTTC. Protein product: CASAHASDAGYEQYF.

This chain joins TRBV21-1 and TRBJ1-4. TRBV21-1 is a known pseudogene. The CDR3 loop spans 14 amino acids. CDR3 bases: TGTGCCAGCAGCAAAGATAGGCTAAATGAAAAACTGTTTTTT. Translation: CASSKDRLNEKLFF.

The CDR3 spells CASSRLTAPQETQYF. The CDR3, as DNA: TGCGCCAGCAGCCGACTGACAGCCCCCCAAGAGACCCAGTACTTC. J is TRBJ2-5 and V is TRBV4-1; D is possibly TRBD1 (5 bases). The CDR3 has 15 residues. In germline, CDR1 is MGHRA, CDR2 YSYEKL. V shed 4 bases and J shed 1 base, with 13 bases lying between them.